Each of the 24 T cell receptor beta chains below was sequenced from the same sample in a study of blood T cell repertoires in COVID-19. The repertoire was sequenced with immunoSEQ multiplex PCR; TCRdb's copy has only in-frame clones and lacks some. This table has about 260,000 clones, 80% to 90% appearing once. Sequencing was carried out using PBMCs or T cells enriched from blood (not recorded which). These receptors came from a woman between 40 and 55 years old who had been exposed to COVID-19.

This chain uses TRBV7-2 with TRBJ2-4; possible D gene TRBD1, 5 bases. Trimming pared 5 bases from V and 0 bases from J, leaving 14 bases between. There are 16 residues in the CDR3. Germline loops: CDR1 SGHTA, CDR2 FQGNSA. Written as DNA, the CDR3 is TGTGCCAGCAGCCCCGACAGAGTTCTAGCCAAAAACATTCAGTACTTC. This codes for CASSPDRVLAKNIQYF.

The chain recombines TRBV18 with TRBJ1-3; D unresolved. The germline CDR1 and CDR2 sequences are KGHSH and LQKENI. The CDR3 has 16 residues. V was pared by 6 bases and J by 0 bases, with 15 bases between. The CDR3 nucleotides are TGTGCCAGCTCGCGGGATTTGGGGAACTCTGGAAACACCATATATTTT. Translation gives CASSRDLGNSGNTIYF.

J is TRBJ2-1 and V is TRBV30, with D maybe TRBD2 (6 bases). CDR1 and CDR2 from the germline V gene are GTSNPN and SVGIG (reference sequence). The CDR3 length is 14 residues. The ends were cut back, 4 bases at V and 2 bases at J, with 12 bases in the middle. In DNA form, the CDR3 reads TGTGCCTGGACCGGAGGGGCGGCCTACAATGAGCAGTTCTTC. This encodes CAWTGGAAYNEQFF.

In nucleotides, the CDR3 is TGTGCCAGTAGTGGATACAGGGGGCAAGGATCTGGAAACACCATATATTTT. Protein: CASSGYRGQGSGNTIYF. V and J are TRBV19 and TRBJ1-3; 9 positions agree with TRBD1. Per the germline V gene, CDR1 is LNHDA and CDR2 is SQIVND (reference sequence). V trimming: 5 bases; J trimming: 1 base; junction bases outside the gene matches: 9. The CDR3 sequence is 17 residues long.

Regarding this clone: One junction end does not reproduce the germline sequence, and a read error may be involved. The chain uses TRBV5-1 and TRBJ1-5, with D unresolved. This CDR3 is 15 amino acids long. Germline V CDR1 and CDR2: SGHRS, YFSETQ. In nucleotides, the CDR3 is TGTGCCAGCAGCTTGTCGGACTATAGCAATCAGCCCCAGCATTTT. Its protein product is CASSLSDYSNQPQHF. Combining the CDR3 with reference TRBV5-1 and TRBJ1-5 gives the whole variable domain KAGVTQTPRYLIKTRGQQVTLSCSPISGHRSVSWYQQTPGQGLQFLFEYFSETQRNKGNFPGRFSGRQFSNSRSEMNVSTLELGDSALYLCASSLSDYSNQPQHFGDGTRLSIL.

This rearrangement joins TRBV19 to TRBJ1-1; TRBD1 matches 8 bases. This CDR3 has 13 amino acids. CDR1 and CDR2 from the germline V gene are LNHDA and SQIVND (reference sequence). The V segment lost 3 bases and the J segment 8 bases; nucleotides outside the gene matches: 5. Here the CDR3 DNA reads TGTGCCAGTAGTATTAAAGGGGACAGGGAAGCTTTCTTT. This translates into CASSIKGDREAFF.

The chain carries TRBV3-1 (or the pseudogene TRBV3-2) and TRBJ2-5; 8 bases are a match to TRBD2. Trimming removed 4 bases from V and 2 bases from J; junction bases left unmatched: 9. CDR1 is LGHDT, CDR2 YNNKEL, per germline (reference sequence). The CDR3 sequence is 16 residues long. In nucleotides, the CDR3 is TGTGCCAGCAGCCTGCTCTGGCGGGGGGAACAAGAGACCCAGTACTTC. Amino acids: CASSLLWRGEQETQYF.

The gene calls are TRBV4-1 and TRBJ2-1; TRBD2 aligns across 7 bases. Germline CDR1 MGHRA, CDR2 YSYEKL. V was clipped by 4 bases and J by 1 base; unmatched bases: 7. This CDR3 contains 16 residues. CDR3 nucleotide sequence: TGCGCCAGCAGCCCAGGGAGGGAGGCGTCCTACAATGAGCAGTTCTTC. It codes for CASSPGREASYNEQFF.

V usage is TRBV6-5 and J usage is TRBJ2-7; TRBD2 matches at 8 bases. The CDR3 totals 14 residues. V shed 6 bases and J 4 bases; nucleotides not matched to a gene: 8. Germline V gives CDR1 MNHEY, CDR2 SVGAGI. DNA for the CDR3: TGTGCCAGCAGAGATACCGGGACTAGTTACGAGCAGTACTTC. It encodes CASRDTGTSYEQYF.

V and J are TRBV2 and TRBJ1-4; no definite D call. Germline V lookup: CDR1 SNHLY, CDR2 FYNNEI. The CDR3 length is 14 residues. V was shortened by 6 bases and J by 8 bases, with 16 bases between the two germline ends. CDR3 in DNA: TGTGCCAGCAGCACCCCAAATGGGGAGGAAAAACTGTTTTTT. This sequence encodes CASSTPNGEEKLFF.

CDR3: CASSPKLGSTGELFF. The CDR3 coding sequence is TGTGCCAGCAGCCCGAAGCTAGGGAGCACCGGGGAGCTGTTTTTT. The chain couples TRBV7-2 to TRBJ2-2, with D tentatively TRBD2 (5 bases). The germline gives CDR1 SGHTA, CDR2 FQGNSA. The V end lost 5 bases, the J end lost 4 bases, and 14 bases lay between the germline ends. The CDR3 runs to 15 residues. The whole variable domain, remainder taken from reference TRBV7-2 and TRBJ2-2, is GAGVSQSPSNKVTEKGKDVELRCDPISGHTALYWYRQSLGQGLEFLIYFQGNSAPDKSGLPSDRFSAERTGGSVSTLTIQRTQQEDSAVYLCASSPKLGSTGELFFGEGSRLTVL.

This rearrangement joins TRBV19 to TRBJ2-4; D possibly corresponds to TRBD2 (5 bases). The CDR3 is made up of 12 amino acids. V dropped 9 bases and J dropped 8 bases, with 14 bases sitting between them. The germline V gene has CDR1 LNHDA and CDR2 SQIVND (reference sequence). The CDR3 here is CASQSGRDIQYF. The CDR3 DNA sequence: TGTGCCAGCCAAAGCGGCCGGGACATTCAGTACTTC.

The chain carries TRBV7-8 and TRBJ1-5; TRBD1 is a possible D gene (5 bases). Germline assignment: CDR1 SGHVS and CDR2 FQNEAQ. The CDR3 has 17 residues. V shed 1 base and J shed 5 bases, with 18 bases lying between them. The CDR3 sequence: CASSLGPSPDSYQPQHF. CDR3 DNA: TGTGCCAGCAGCTTAGGCCCCAGTCCTGACAGTTATCAGCCCCAGCATTTT.

The chain employs TRBV19 and TRBJ1-5; 8 nucleotides match TRBD1. The CDR3 spans 14 residues. Trimming took 3 bases from V and 2 from J; bases not matched to a gene: 0. Germline assignment: CDR1 LNHDA and CDR2 SQIVND (reference sequence). The CDR3 loop reads CASSMTGGNQPQHF. The CDR3, as DNA: TGTGCCAGTAGTATGACAGGGGGCAATCAGCCCCAGCATTTT.

V usage is TRBV21-1 and J usage is TRBJ1-5. TRBV21-1 is listed as a pseudogene. The CDR3 sequence is 16 residues long. The CDR3 DNA reads TGTGCCAGCAGCAATGGGGGGGGTTCAAGCAATCAGCCCCAGCATTTT. This sequence encodes CASSNGGGSSNQPQHF.

This clone was recorded once. The rearrangement joins TRBV2 to TRBJ1-5; 8 bases match TRBD1. With V trimmed by 6 bases and J by 6 bases, 7 bases remained unmatched. The CDR3 runs 14 residues. Germline V gives CDR1 SNHLY, CDR2 FYNNEI. The chain's CDR3 is CASSDDRGGQPQHF. CDR3 DNA: TGTGCCAGCAGCGATGACAGGGGCGGTCAGCCCCAGCATTTT.

The V gene is TRBV10-3, the J gene TRBJ2-2, with 10 bases lining up with TRBD1. CDR1 and CDR2 (germline): ENHRY, SYGVKD. The CDR3 sequence is 16 residues long. Unmatched junction bases numbered 4, after V lost 2 bases and J lost 4 bases. The CDR3 bases are TGTGCCATCAGTGAGGTTGGACAGGGGGGCACCGGGGAGCTGTTTTTT. It specifies CAISEVGQGGTGELFF.

The rearrangement uses TRBV29-1 and TRBJ1-4; D remains ambiguous. The length of the CDR3 is 15 residues. The germline V gene has CDR1 SQVTM and CDR2 ANQGSEA. V dropped 5 bases and J dropped 8 bases, with 21 bases sitting between them. CDR3 sequence (DNA): TGCAGCGTTCCATCGGGAGAAACGTGGAACGAAAAACTGTTTTTT. As protein: CSVPSGETWNEKLFF. Full variable domain (rest looked up from reference TRBV29-1 and TRBJ1-4): SAVISQKPSRDICQRGTSLTIQCQVDSQVTMMFWYRQQPGQSLTLIATANQGSEATYESGFVIDKFPISRPNLTFSTLTVSNMSPEDSSIYLCSVPSGETWNEKLFFGSGTQLSVL.

Worth noting for this clone: The junction and the germline gene differ at one end; a read error may be behind it. The chain joins TRBV5-1 to TRBJ1-1, with D perhaps matching TRBD1 (6 bases). CDR1 and CDR2 from the germline V gene are SGHRS and YFSETQ. This CDR3 contains 15 residues. DNA for the CDR3: TGTGCCAGCAGCTTAACAGGACAGTCGTACCTTGAAGCTTTCTTT. This translates into CASSLTGQSYLEAFF.

This chain connects TRBV7-8 to TRBJ2-3; the match to TRBD2 covers 10 bases. The CDR3 is made up of 14 amino acids. Trimming cost V 5 bases and J 5 bases; bases outside gene matches: 4. CDR1 is SGHVS and CDR2 is FQNEAQ in the germline V gene. For the CDR3, the DNA is TGTGCCAGCAGCCGAGCGGGGGGGGAAGATACGCAGTATTTT. Protein: CASSRAGGEDTQYF.

This CDR3 reads CASSSGLMNTEAFF. In DNA form, the CDR3 reads TGCGCCAGCAGCTCCGGACTGATGAACACTGAAGCTTTCTTT. V and J are TRBV5-1 and TRBJ1-1; no clear D. Germline V gene lookup returns CDR1 SGHRS and CDR2 YFSETQ. This CDR3 has 14 amino acids. V dropped 3 bases and J dropped 0 bases, with 9 bases sitting between them. The entire variable domain, with the rest obtained from reference TRBV5-1 and TRBJ1-1, is as follows: KAGVTQTPRYLIKTRGQQVTLSCSPISGHRSVSWYQQTPGQGLQFLFEYFSETQRNKGNFPGRFSGRQFSNSRSEMNVSTLELGDSALYLCASSSGLMNTEAFFGQGTRLTVV.

Notes on this clone: The junction shows a germline mismatch at one end, possibly a read error. This chain connects TRBV5-1 to TRBJ2-5; perhaps TRBD2 as D (5 bases). In germline, CDR1 is SGHRS, CDR2 YFSETQ. This CDR3 comprises 14 residues. CDR3 sequence: CASSSGRGQETQYF. The DNA of the CDR3 is TGTGCCAGCAGCTCCGGACGGGGACAAGAGACCCAGTACTTC.

The chain combines TRBV3-1 (or the pseudogene TRBV3-2) with TRBJ2-2; weak D call: TRBD2 (6 bases). V shed 0 bases and J shed 4 bases, with 6 bases lying between them. Germline V gives CDR1 LGHDT, CDR2 YNNKEL (reference sequence). The CDR3 consists of 14 residues. The CDR3 region has the DNA TGTGCCAGCAGCCAAGATAGCGGCACCGGGGAGCTGTTTTTT. It is translated as CASSQDSGTGELFF.

This chain links TRBV27 with TRBJ2-1; TRBD1 matches at 8 bases. The CDR3 runs 16 residues. Per germline, CDR1 MNHEY and CDR2 SMNVEV (reference sequence). V was pared by 5 bases and J by 5 bases, with 11 bases of the junction left unmatched. The CDR3 loop reads CASSHRGDRINNEQFF. DNA for the CDR3: TGTGCCAGCAGTCATAGGGGGGACAGGATCAACAATGAGCAGTTCTTC.